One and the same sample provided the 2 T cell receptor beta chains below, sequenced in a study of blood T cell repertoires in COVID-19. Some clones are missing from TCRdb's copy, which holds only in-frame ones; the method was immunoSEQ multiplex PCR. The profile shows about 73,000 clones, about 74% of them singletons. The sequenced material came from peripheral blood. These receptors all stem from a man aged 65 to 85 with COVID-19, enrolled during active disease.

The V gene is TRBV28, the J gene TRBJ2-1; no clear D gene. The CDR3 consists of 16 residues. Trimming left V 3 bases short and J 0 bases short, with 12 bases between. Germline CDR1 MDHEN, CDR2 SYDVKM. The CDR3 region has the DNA TGTGCCAGCAGTTTCCCTGACACAAGCTCCTACAATGAGCAGTTCTTC. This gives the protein CASSFPDTSSYNEQFF.

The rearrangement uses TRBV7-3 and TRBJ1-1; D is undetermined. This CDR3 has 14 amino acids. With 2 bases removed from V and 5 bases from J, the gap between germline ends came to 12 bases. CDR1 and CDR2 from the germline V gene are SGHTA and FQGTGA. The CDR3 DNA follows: TGTGCCAGCAGCTTAGCAGGAGGTCGAACTGAAGCTTTCTTT. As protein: CASSLAGGRTEAFF. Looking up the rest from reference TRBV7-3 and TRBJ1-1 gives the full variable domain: GAGVSQTPSNKVTEKGKYVELRCDPISGHTALYWYRQSLGQGPEFLIYFQGTGAADDSGLPNDRFFAVRPEGSVSTLKIQRTERGDSAVYLCASSLAGGRTEAFFGQGTRLTVV.